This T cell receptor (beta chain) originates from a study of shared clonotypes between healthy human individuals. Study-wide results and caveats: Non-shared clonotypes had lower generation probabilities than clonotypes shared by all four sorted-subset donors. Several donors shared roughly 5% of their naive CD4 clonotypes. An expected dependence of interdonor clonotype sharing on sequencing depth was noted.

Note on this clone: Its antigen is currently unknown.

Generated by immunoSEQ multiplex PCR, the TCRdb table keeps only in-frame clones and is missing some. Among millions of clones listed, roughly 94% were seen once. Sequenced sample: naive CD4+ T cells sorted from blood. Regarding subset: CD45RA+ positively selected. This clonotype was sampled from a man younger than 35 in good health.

The DNA for the CDR3 is TGCGCCAGCAGCTTGGGGTTAGGGATAGGGAACACTGAAGCTTTCTTT. Protein: CASSLGLGIGNTEAFF. J is TRBJ1-1 and V is TRBV5-1; D uncertain. The ends were cut back, 0 bases at V and 1 base at J, with 13 bases in the middle. Germline V gene data show CDR1 as SGHRS and CDR2 as YFSETQ. This CDR3 has 16 residues.